These 17 T cell receptor beta chains came from one sample sequenced in a study of cytomegalovirus exposure and HLA in healthy donors (dated by TCRdb to 2016 to 2017). Library preparation employed the immunoSEQ multiplex PCR assay. The multiplex PCR relied on a mix of 60 forward primers for TCR Vbeta segments and 13 reverse primers for TCR Jbeta segments. As stored in TCRdb, this immuneACCESS dataset retains in-frame rearrangements with V and J assigned. A fraction of the clones does not appear; measured against another copy, unresolved V genes explain less than half of the discrepancy, and the remainder lacks a known reason. Within this sample are 150,000 to 200,000 clones, with roughly 90% of them counted one time only. The ten largest clones capture over 0.2% of the sample. Sample: PBMCs. These receptors were taken from a girl under three years old in good health and CMV-seronegative.

This rearrangement joins TRBV29-1 to TRBJ2-1; D gene uncertain. The V end was cut by 6 bases, the J end by 8 bases, with 14 bases between. Germline V gene sequence: CDR1 SQVTM, CDR2 ANQGSEA. CDR3 length equals 12 residues. The CDR3 bases are TGCAGCGTCGGTGTACAAGCGCATGAGCAGTTCTTC. Residues: CSVGVQAHEQFF.

This clone was found a few times. The chain combines TRBV5-4 with TRBJ1-3; 7 nucleotides match TRBD1. Germline V gene data show CDR1 as SGHNT and CDR2 as YYREEE (reference sequence). The CDR3 has 16 residues. The trim removed 2 bases at V and 1 base at J, leaving 6 bases unmatched. CDR3 nucleotides: TGTGCCAGCAGCTTAGACAGGGTCGGATCTGGAAACACCATATATTTT. Translation gives CASSLDRVGSGNTIYF. The full variable domain, rest sourced from reference TRBV5-4 and TRBJ1-3, is ETGVTQSPTHLIKTRGQQVTLRCSSQSGHNTVSWYQQALGQGPQFIFQYYREEENGRGNFPPRFSGLQFPNYSSELNVNALELDDSALYLCASSLDRVGSGNTIYFGEGSWLTVV.

This sequence joins TRBV9 and TRBJ1-5; 9 bases align to TRBD1. CDR3 length equals 14 residues. Germline V gives CDR1 SGDLS, CDR2 YYNGEE. Trimming took 2 bases from V and 4 from J; bases not matched to a gene: 1. CDR3 sequence: CASSVGTGNQPQHF. CDR3 coding DNA: TGTGCCAGCAGCGTGGGGACAGGGAATCAGCCCCAGCATTTT.

The V gene is TRBV19, the J gene TRBJ1-2; 7 bases agree with TRBD1. Germline V CDR1 and CDR2: LNHDA, SQIVND (reference sequence). V gave up 7 bases and J gave up 2 bases; unmatched junction bases: 7. The CDR3 runs 14 residues. For the CDR3, the DNA is TGTGCCAGTACCCCCACAGGGGAAAACTATGGCTACACCTTC. Its translation is CASTPTGENYGYTF.

This rearrangement joins TRBV7-2 to TRBJ2-1, with 11 bases fitting TRBD2. This CDR3 region has 19 residues. After removal of 4 bases from V and 0 bases from J, the junction contained 11 bases not matched to a gene. Germline CDR1 reads SGHTA; CDR2 reads FQGNSA. This CDR3 is CASSSPTSGLAVSYNEQFF. The CDR3 region has the DNA TGTGCCAGCAGCTCGCCAACTTCGGGACTAGCGGTCTCCTACAATGAGCAGTTCTTC.

The rearrangement links TRBV5-1 to TRBJ1-2; weak D call: TRBD1 (6 bases). V was cut by 4 bases and J by 2 bases, with 30 bases left in between. CDR3 length: 20 residues. Germline lookup yields CDR1 SGHRS and CDR2 YFSETQ. The CDR3 spells CASSVIRPGQHWDRNYGYTF. CDR3 nucleotide sequence: TGCGCCAGCAGCGTCATTCGCCCGGGACAACATTGGGATCGCAACTATGGCTACACCTTC.

The chain combines TRBV19 with TRBJ1-2; perhaps TRBD1 as D (6 bases). The CDR3 covers 15 residues. V dropped 2 bases and J dropped 6 bases, with 16 bases sitting between them. The germline V gene has CDR1 LNHDA and CDR2 SQIVND (reference sequence). The CDR3 DNA is TGTGCCAGTAGTATAATCCAACGGACAGACAATGGCTACACCTTC. Its translation is CASSIIQRTDNGYTF.

The J gene is TRBJ1-5, the V gene TRBV19; maybe TRBD1 (6 bases). Per germline, CDR1 LNHDA and CDR2 SQIVND (reference sequence). Trimming cost V 7 bases and J 7 bases, with 17 bases left between them. This CDR3 spans 14 amino acids. The CDR3 sequence: CASIPMGGRQPQHF. The DNA of the CDR3 is TGTGCCAGTATCCCCATGGGGGGGCGGCAGCCCCAGCATTTT.

The chain recombines TRBV13 with TRBJ1-2; TRBD1 aligns across 11 bases. The CDR3 has 15 amino acids. Losses at the gene ends were 5 bases for V and 5 bases for J; bases not matched to a gene: 7. CDR1 is PRHDT and CDR2 is FYEKMQ in the germline V gene (reference sequence). The CDR3: CASSPRTGGVYGYTF. For the CDR3, the DNA is TGTGCCAGCAGCCCCAGGACAGGGGGCGTTTATGGCTACACCTTC.

V is TRBV4-2 and J is TRBJ1-1, with 10 bases fitting TRBD1. CDR1 and CDR2 (germline): LGHNA, YNFKEQ. J lost 4 bases, V lost 1 base, and 9 bases had no gene match. CDR3 length equals 17 residues. As DNA, the CDR3 is TGTGCCAGCAGCCAAGTCGCGGGACAGGGGAGGGGCACTGAAGCTTTCTTT. Protein product: CASSQVAGQGRGTEAFF.

This clone was counted a single time. V gene TRBV5-6 combines with J gene TRBJ2-1; 7 nucleotides agree with TRBD2. After removal of 0 bases from V and 11 bases from J, the junction contained 11 bases not matched to a gene. Germline V CDR1 and CDR2: SGHDT, YYEEEE. This CDR3 spans 15 amino acids. The CDR3 DNA is TGTGCCAGCAGCTTGGACCGTGCGGGAGCCACTAAGCAGTTCTTC. Its translation is CASSLDRAGATKQFF.

The chain combines TRBV6-5 with TRBJ2-7; weak D call: TRBD1 (5 bases). CDR1 is MNHEY, CDR2 SVGAGI, per germline. This CDR3 region has 14 residues. Trimming stripped 0 bases from V and 3 bases from J, with 9 bases between. CDR3 nucleotides: TGTGCCAGCAGTTACTCGGGCAGGGTCTACGAGCAGTACTTC. Translated, it gives CASSYSGRVYEQYF.

This chain uses TRBV2 with TRBJ1-6; 7 nucleotides align to TRBD1. CDR3 length: 13 amino acids. CDR1 is SNHLY and CDR2 is FYNNEI in the germline V gene. Trimming cost V 4 bases and J 14 bases; bases outside gene matches: 8. DNA of the CDR3: TGTGCCAGCAGTGCCCAGGGGGAGGAGTCCCTCCACTTT. Translated: CASSAQGEESLHF.

This chain joins TRBV27 and TRBJ2-3; the match to TRBD2 covers 7 bases. The V gene end was trimmed by 3 bases and the J gene end by 6 bases; junction bases not matched to a gene: 3. In germline, CDR1 is MNHEY, CDR2 SMNVEV (reference sequence). This CDR3 is 13 amino acids long. The CDR3 region has the DNA TGTGCCAGCAGTTTGGGGGGGACGGATACGCAGTATTTT. Translation gives CASSLGGTDTQYF.

V gene TRBV4-1 combines with J gene TRBJ2-1; 8 bases match TRBD2. Germline CDR1 is MGHRA and CDR2 is YSYEKL. The CDR3 sequence is 18 residues long. V shed 3 bases, J shed 1 base, and the junction held 11 bases outside the gene matches. The chain's CDR3 is CASSHPPLAARSYNEQFF. DNA for the CDR3: TGCGCCAGCAGCCACCCTCCACTAGCGGCTCGGTCCTACAATGAGCAGTTCTTC.

The rearrangement links TRBV7-9 to TRBJ1-1; TRBD1 might be the D (5 bases). Germline assignment: CDR1 SEHNR and CDR2 FQNEAQ (reference sequence). Trimming took 1 base from V and 7 from J, leaving 10 bases between them. The CDR3 loop spans 13 amino acids. The CDR3 is CASSLGSRGEAFF. The CDR3, as DNA: TGTGCCAGCAGCTTAGGTTCAAGGGGTGAAGCTTTCTTT.

The V and J genes are TRBV18 and TRBJ2-4; 11 bases are a match to TRBD2. CDR1 is KGHSH and CDR2 is LQKENI in the germline V gene. This CDR3 contains 18 residues. V gave up 2 bases and J gave up 0 bases; unmatched junction bases: 6. The CDR3 protein is CASSPATSGGIAKNIQYF. The CDR3 coding sequence is TGTGCCAGCTCACCAGCCACTAGCGGGGGTATAGCCAAAAACATTCAGTACTTC.